One T cell receptor beta chain is described in this entry. What it binds is unknown. These data originate in a study of cytomegalovirus exposure and HLA in healthy donors. Findings and caveats of the study: In a later analysis, compared with equally common non-associated chains, HLA-associated beta chains were more expanded. Presence/absence analyses rested on an assumption that sequencing depth was roughly uniform across donors. In an earlier analysis, productive rearrangement rates for most beta V segments clustered near 87% or 30%. Testing in vitro showed three CMV-associated chains specific for CMV antigens.

Germline CDR1 reads SGHDT; CDR2 reads YYEEEE. The V end was cut by 4 bases, the J end by 1 base, with 9 bases between. The CDR3 has 14 amino acids. PCR used 60 Vbeta primers and 13 Jbeta primers. Assay used: immunoSEQ multiplex PCR; TCRdb lists only in-frame clones, some missing. In the table there are some 130,000 clones, roughly 80% of which are singletons. The chain recombines TRBV5-6 with TRBJ2-4, with D possibly TRBD2 on 6 matching bases. What was sequenced was PBMCs. The receptor was isolated from a man aged 25-45 years in good health and CMV-seronegative. CDR3 nucleotides: TGTGCCAGCAGCCGCAGCGGGGCCAAAAACATTCAGTACTTC. Protein product: CASSRSGAKNIQYF.